This T cell receptor beta chain was identified in a study of CD8+ T cells in alopecia areata. Sample treatment: oral pan-JAK inhibitor, 5-10 mg twice daily. Lesional scalp punch biopsies and peripheral blood came from alopecia areata patients. Sequencing used cDNA as its template, made by extracting RNA and reverse transcribing it. Generated by immunoSEQ multiplex PCR, the TCRdb table keeps only in-frame clones and is missing some. This sample carries more than 110,000 clones, 54% of them seen once, and the ten largest clones take 15%. V was pared by 2 bases and J by 1 base, with 3 bases of the junction left unmatched. Germline V lookup: CDR1 SGHDT, CDR2 YYEEEE. The CDR3 is 14 amino acids.

The sample was CD8+ T cells sorted from blood, taken at week 4, from a patient treated with tofacitinib. The TCR comes from a human donor with alopecia areata. The J gene is TRBJ2-7, the V gene TRBV5-6, with TRBD1 identical over 7 bases. CDR3 bases: TGTGCCAGCAGCTTTGGGACAGAGTCCTACGAGCAGTACTTC. Its protein is CASSFGTESYEQYF.